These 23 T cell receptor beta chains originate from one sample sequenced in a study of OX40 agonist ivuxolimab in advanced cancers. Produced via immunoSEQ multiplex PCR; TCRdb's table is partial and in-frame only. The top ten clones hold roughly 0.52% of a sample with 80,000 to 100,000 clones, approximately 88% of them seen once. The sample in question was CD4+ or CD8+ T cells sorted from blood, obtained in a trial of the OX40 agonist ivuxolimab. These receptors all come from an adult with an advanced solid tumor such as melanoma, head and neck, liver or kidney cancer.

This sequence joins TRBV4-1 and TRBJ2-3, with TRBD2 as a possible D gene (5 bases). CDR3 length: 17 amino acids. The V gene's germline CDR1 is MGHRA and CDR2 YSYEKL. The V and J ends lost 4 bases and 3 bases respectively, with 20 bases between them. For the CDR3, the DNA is TGCGCCAGCAGCCCAAGTACCCTTCAGAGGGTGACAGATACGCAGTATTTT. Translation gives CASSPSTLQRVTDTQYF.

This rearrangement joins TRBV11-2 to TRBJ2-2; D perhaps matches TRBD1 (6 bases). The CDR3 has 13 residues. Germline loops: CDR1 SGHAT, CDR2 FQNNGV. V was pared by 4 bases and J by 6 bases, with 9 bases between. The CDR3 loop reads CASSSTGSGELFF. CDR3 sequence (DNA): TGTGCCAGCAGCTCCACAGGGTCCGGGGAGCTGTTTTTT. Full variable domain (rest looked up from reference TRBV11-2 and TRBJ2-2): EAGVAQSPRYKIIEKRQSVAFWCNPISGHATLYWYQQILGQGPKLLIQFQNNGVVDDSQLPKDRFSAERLKGVDSTLKIQPAKLEDSAVYLCASSSTGSGELFFGEGSRLTVL.

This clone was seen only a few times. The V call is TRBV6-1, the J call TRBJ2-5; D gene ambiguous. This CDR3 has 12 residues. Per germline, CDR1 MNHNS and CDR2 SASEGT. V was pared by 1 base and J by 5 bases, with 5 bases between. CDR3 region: CASSEGSETQYF. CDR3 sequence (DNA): TGTGCCAGCAGTGAAGGCTCGGAGACCCAGTACTTC.

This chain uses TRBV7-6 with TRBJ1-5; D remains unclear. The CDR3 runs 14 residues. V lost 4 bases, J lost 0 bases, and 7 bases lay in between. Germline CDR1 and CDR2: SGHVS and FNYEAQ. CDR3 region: CASSSSGSNQPQHF. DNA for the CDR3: TGTGCCAGCAGCTCCTCAGGTAGCAATCAGCCCCAGCATTTT. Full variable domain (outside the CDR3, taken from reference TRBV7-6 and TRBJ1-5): GAGVSQSPRYKVTKRGQDVALRCDPISGHVSLYWYRQALGQGPEFLTYFNYEAQQDKSGLPNDRFSAERPEGSISTLTIQRTEQRDSAMYRCASSSSGSNQPQHFGDGTRLSIL.

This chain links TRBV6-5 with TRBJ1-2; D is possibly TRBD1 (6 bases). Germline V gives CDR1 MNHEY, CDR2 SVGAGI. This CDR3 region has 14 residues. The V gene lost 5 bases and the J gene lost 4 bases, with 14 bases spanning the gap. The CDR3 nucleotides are TGTGCCAGCAGTGCAAACGGGACACCCTATGGCTACACCTTC. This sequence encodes CASSANGTPYGYTF.

CDR3 region: CASSLAGGADTQYF. The CDR3 DNA reads as TGTGCCAGCAGCTTAGCTGGGGGGGCAGATACGCAGTATTTT. The V call is TRBV7-6, the J call TRBJ2-3, with 7 bases that match TRBD2. The CDR3 is 14 amino acids. CDR1 and CDR2 from the germline V gene are SGHVS and FNYEAQ. V shed 0 bases, J shed 4 bases, and the junction held 1 base outside the gene matches.

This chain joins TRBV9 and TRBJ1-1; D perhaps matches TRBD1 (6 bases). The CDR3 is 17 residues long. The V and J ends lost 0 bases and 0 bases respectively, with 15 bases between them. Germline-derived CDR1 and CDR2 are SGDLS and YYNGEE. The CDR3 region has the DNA TGTGCCAGCAGCGTAGGGCGGGGGGGCAGCATGAACACTGAAGCTTTCTTT. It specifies CASSVGRGGSMNTEAFF.

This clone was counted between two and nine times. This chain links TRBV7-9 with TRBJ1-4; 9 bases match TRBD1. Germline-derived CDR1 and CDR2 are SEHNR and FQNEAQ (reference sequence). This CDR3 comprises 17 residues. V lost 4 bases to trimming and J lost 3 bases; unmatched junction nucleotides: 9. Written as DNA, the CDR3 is TGTGCCAGCAGCTCCCCAGGACAGGGGTTTGCTAATGAAAAACTGTTTTTT. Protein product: CASSSPGQGFANEKLFF.

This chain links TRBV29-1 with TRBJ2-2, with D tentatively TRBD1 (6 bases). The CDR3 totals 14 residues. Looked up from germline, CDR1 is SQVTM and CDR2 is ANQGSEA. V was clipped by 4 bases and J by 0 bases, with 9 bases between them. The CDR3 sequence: CSVGQDTNTGELFF. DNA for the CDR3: TGCAGCGTTGGACAGGATACGAACACCGGGGAGCTGTTTTTT.

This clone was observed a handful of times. CDR3 DNA: TGCGCCAGCAGTGACCTAACAGGGAGCTCCTATAATTCACCCCTCCACTTT. This sequence encodes CASSDLTGSSYNSPLHF. The rearrangement links TRBV10-2 to TRBJ1-6, with D perhaps TRBD1 (6 bases). The CDR3 runs 17 residues. Trimming took off 3 bases at V and 0 bases at J, with 12 bases between the two ends. Germline V gene sequence: CDR1 WSHSY, CDR2 SAAADI.

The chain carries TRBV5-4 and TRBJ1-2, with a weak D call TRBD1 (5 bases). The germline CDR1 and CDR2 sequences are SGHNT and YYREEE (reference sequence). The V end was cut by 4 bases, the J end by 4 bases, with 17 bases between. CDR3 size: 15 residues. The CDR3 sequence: CASSQSSGRIYGYTF. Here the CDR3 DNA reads TGTGCCAGCAGCCAATCGTCAGGGAGGATCTATGGCTACACCTTC.

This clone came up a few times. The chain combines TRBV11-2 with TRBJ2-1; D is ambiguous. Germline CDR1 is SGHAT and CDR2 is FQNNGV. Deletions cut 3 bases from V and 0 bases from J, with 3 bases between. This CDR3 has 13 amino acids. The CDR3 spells CASSFTSYNEQFF. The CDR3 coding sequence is TGTGCCAGCAGCTTCACCTCCTACAATGAGCAGTTCTTC.

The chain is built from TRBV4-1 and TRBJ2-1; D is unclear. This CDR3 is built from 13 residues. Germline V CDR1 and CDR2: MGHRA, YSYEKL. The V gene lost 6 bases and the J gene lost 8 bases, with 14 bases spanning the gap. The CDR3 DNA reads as TGCGCCAGCAGGTTGGCGTGGAGCGATGAGCAGTTCTTC. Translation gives CASRLAWSDEQFF.

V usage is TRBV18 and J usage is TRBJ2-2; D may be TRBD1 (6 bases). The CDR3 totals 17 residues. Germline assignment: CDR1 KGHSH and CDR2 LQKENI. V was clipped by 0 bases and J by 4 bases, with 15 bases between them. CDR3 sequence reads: CASSPPRQGRGTGELFF. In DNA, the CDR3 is TGTGCCAGCTCACCACCCCGGCAGGGGCGCGGCACCGGGGAGCTGTTTTTT.

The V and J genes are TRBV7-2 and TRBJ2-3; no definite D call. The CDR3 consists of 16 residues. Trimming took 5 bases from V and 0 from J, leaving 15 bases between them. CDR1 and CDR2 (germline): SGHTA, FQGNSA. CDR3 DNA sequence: TGTGCCAGCAGCCAATTCCCGTCCGCTAGCACAGATACGCAGTATTTT. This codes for CASSQFPSASTDTQYF. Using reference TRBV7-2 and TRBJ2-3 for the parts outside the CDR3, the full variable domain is GAGVSQSPSNKVTEKGKDVELRCDPISGHTALYWYRQSLGQGLEFLIYFQGNSAPDKSGLPSDRFSAERTGGSVSTLTIQRTQQEDSAVYLCASSQFPSASTDTQYFGPGTRLTVL.

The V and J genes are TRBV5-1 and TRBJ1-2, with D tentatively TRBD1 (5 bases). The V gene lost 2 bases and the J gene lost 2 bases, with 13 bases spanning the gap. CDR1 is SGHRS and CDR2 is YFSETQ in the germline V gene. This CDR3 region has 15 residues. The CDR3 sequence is CASSFGSGTNYGYTF. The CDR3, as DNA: TGCGCCAGCAGCTTCGGCTCCGGGACGAACTATGGCTACACCTTC.

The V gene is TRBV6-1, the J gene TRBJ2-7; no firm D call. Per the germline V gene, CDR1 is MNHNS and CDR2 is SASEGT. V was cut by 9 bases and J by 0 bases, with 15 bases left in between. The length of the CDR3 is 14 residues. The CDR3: CASATLPSSYEQYF. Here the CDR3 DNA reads TGTGCCAGTGCAACGTTACCGAGCTCCTACGAGCAGTACTTC.

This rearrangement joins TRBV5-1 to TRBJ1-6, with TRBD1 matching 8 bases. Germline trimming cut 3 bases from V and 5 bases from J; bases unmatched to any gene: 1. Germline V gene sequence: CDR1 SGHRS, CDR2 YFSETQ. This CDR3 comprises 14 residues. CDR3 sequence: CASSSGQDNSPLHF. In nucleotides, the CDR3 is TGCGCCAGCAGCTCGGGACAGGATAATTCACCCCTCCACTTT.

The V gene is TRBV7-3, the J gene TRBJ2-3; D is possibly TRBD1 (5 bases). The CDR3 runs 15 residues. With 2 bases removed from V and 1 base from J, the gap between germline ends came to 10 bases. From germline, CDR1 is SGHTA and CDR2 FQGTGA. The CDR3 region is CASSLQGWGTDTQYF. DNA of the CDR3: TGTGCCAGCAGCTTACAGGGTTGGGGCACAGATACGCAGTATTTT. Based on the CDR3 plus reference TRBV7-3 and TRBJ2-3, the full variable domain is GAGVSQTPSNKVTEKGKYVELRCDPISGHTALYWYRQSLGQGPEFLIYFQGTGAADDSGLPNDRFFAVRPEGSVSTLKIQRTERGDSAVYLCASSLQGWGTDTQYFGPGTRLTVL.

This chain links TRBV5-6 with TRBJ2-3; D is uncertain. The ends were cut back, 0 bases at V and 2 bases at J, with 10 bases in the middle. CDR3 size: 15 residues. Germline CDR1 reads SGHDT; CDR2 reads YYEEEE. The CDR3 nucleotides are TGTGCCAGCAGCTTGGGTAGGGCCTTCACAGATACGCAGTATTTT. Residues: CASSLGRAFTDTQYF.

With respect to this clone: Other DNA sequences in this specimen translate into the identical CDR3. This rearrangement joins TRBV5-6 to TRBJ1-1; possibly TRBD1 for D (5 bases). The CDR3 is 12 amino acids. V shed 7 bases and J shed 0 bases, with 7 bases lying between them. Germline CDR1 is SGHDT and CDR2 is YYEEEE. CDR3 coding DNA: TGTGCCAGCGGGGGGGTGAACACTGAAGCTTTCTTT. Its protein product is CASGGVNTEAFF.

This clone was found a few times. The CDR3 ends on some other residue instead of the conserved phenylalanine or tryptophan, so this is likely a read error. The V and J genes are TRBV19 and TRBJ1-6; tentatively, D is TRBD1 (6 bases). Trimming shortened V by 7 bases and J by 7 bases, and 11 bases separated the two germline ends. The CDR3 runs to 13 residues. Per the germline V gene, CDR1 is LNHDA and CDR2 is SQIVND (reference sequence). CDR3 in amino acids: CASTEGGNSPLHL. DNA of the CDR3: TGTGCCAGTACCGAAGGGGGAAATTCACCCCTCCACCTT.

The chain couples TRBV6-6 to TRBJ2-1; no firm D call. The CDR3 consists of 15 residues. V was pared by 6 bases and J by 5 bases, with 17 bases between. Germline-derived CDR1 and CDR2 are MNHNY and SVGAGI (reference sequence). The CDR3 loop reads CASRPPTPVHNEQFF. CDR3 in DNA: TGTGCCAGCAGACCCCCGACTCCCGTCCACAATGAGCAGTTCTTC.